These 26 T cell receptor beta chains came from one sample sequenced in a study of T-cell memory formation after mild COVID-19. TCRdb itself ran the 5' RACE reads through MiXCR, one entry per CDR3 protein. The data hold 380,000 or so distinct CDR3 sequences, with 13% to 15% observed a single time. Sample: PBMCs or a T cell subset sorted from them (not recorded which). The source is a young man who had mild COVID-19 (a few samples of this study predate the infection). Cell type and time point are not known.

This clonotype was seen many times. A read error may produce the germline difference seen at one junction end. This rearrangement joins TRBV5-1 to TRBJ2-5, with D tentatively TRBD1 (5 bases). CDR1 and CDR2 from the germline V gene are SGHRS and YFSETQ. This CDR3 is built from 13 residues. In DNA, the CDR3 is TGTGCCAGCAGCTTAGGTGGGGCGGAGACCCAGTACTTC. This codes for CASSLGGAETQYF.

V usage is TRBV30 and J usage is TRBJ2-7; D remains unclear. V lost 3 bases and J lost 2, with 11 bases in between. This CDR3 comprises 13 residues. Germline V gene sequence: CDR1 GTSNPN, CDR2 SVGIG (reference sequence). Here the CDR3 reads CAWSSSSPYEQYF. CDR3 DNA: TGTGCCTGGAGCTCGAGTTCTCCCTACGAGCAGTACTTC.

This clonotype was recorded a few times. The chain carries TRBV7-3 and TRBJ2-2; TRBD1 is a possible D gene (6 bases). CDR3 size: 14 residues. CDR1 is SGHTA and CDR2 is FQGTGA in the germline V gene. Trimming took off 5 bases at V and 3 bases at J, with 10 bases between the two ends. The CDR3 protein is CASSIRQDTGELFF. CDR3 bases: TGTGCCAGCAGCATCAGACAGGACACCGGGGAGCTGTTTTTT. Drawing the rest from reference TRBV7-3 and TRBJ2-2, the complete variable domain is GAGVSQTPSNKVTEKGKYVELRCDPISGHTALYWYRQSLGQGPEFLIYFQGTGAADDSGLPNDRFFAVRPEGSVSTLKIQRTERGDSAVYLCASSIRQDTGELFFGEGSRLTVL.

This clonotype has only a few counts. CDR3 residues: CASSLMPSGANVLTF. The CDR3 DNA sequence: TGTGCCAGCAGCTTAATGCCCTCTGGGGCCAACGTCCTGACTTTC. The chain has TRBV7-9 and TRBJ2-6; D is unclear. The germline CDR1 and CDR2 sequences are SEHNR and FQNEAQ (reference sequence). The CDR3 covers 15 residues. The ends were cut back, 2 bases at V and 0 bases at J, with 5 bases in the middle.

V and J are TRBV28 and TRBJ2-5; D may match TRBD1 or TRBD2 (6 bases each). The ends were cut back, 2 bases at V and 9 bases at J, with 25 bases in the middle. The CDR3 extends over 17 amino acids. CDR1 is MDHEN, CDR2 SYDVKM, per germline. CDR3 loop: CASSLGVAAGRRGAQYF. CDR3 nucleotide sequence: TGTGCCAGCAGTTTAGGGGTAGCAGCGGGCCGTAGGGGGGCCCAGTACTTC.

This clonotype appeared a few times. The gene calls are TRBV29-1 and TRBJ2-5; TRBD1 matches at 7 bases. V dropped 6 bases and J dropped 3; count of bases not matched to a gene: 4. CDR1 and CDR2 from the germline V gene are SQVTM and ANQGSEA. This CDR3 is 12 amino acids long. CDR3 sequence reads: CSVATGKETQYF. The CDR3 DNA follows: TGCAGCGTCGCGACAGGGAAAGAGACCCAGTACTTC.

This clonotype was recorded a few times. CDR3 nucleotide sequence: TGCGCCAGCAGCCAAGGACAGGTACTTGTGTACGATACGCAGTATTTT. Translated: CASSQGQVLVYDTQYF. The genes are TRBV4-1 and TRBJ2-3; the D gene is possibly TRBD1 (6 bases). The CDR3 sequence is 16 residues long. With 1 base removed from V and 6 bases from J, the gap between germline ends came to 17 bases. Germline V gene lookup returns CDR1 MGHRA and CDR2 YSYEKL.

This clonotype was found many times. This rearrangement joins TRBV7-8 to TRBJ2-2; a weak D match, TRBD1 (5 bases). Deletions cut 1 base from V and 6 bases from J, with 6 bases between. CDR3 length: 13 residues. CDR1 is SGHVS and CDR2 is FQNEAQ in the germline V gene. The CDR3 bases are TGTGCCAGCAGCTTAGTGGGGCCCGGGGAGCTGTTTTTT. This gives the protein CASSLVGPGELFF.

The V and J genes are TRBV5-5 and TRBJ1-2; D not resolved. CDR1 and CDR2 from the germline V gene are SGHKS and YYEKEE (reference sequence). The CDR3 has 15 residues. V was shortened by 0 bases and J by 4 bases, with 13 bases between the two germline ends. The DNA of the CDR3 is TGTGCCAGCAGCTTGGACACCAACAGCTTCTATGGCTACACCTTC. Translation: CASSLDTNSFYGYTF.

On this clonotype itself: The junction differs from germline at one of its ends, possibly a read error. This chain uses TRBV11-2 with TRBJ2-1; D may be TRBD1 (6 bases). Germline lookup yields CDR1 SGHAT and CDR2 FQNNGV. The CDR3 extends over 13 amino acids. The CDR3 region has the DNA TGTGACAGCAGCTTACAGGGTGAGAATGAGCAGTTCTTC. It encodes CDSSLQGENEQFF.

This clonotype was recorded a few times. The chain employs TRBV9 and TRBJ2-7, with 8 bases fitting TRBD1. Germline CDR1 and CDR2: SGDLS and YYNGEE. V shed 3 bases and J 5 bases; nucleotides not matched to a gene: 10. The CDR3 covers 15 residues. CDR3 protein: CASSASSGGRNEQYF. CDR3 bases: TGTGCCAGCAGCGCATCCTCAGGGGGCCGAAACGAGCAGTACTTC.

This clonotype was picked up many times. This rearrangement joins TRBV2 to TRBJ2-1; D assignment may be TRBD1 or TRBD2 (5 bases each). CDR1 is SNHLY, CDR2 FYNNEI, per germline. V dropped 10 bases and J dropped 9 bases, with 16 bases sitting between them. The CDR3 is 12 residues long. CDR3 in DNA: TGTGCCACCGAAGGGGACCGCCGTGAGCAGTTCTTC. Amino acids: CATEGDRREQFF.

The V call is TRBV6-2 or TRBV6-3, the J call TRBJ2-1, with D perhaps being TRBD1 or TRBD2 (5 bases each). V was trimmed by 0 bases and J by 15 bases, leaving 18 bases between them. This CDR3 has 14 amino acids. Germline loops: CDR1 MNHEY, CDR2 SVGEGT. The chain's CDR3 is CASSYSYNGALLFF. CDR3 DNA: TGTGCCAGCAGTTACTCGTACAACGGGGCTCTACTGTTCTTC.

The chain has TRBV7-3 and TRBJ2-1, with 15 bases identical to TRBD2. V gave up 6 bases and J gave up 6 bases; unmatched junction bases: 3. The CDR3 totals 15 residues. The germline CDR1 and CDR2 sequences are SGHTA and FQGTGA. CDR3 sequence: CASRSGLAGGNEQFF. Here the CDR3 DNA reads TGTGCCAGCAGGTCGGGACTAGCGGGGGGCAATGAGCAGTTCTTC.

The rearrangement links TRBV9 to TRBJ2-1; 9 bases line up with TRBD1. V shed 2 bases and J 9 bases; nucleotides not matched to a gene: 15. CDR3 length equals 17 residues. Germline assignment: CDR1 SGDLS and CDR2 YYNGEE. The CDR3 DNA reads TGTGCCAGCAGCGTCAATCCGGCGGGGACAGGGATTGGTGAGCAGTTCTTC. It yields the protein CASSVNPAGTGIGEQFF.

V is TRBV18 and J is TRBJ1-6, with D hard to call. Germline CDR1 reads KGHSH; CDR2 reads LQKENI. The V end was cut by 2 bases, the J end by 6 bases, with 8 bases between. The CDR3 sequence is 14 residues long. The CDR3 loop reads CASSPSSINSPLHF. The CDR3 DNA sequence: TGTGCCAGCTCACCATCCAGCATTAATTCACCCCTCCACTTT.

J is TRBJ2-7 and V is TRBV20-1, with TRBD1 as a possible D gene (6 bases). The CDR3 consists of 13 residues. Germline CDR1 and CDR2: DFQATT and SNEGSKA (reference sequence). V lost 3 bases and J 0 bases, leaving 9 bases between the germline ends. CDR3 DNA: TGCAGTGCTAGCAGACAGGCCTCCTACGAGCAGTACGTC. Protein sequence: CSASRQASYEQYV.

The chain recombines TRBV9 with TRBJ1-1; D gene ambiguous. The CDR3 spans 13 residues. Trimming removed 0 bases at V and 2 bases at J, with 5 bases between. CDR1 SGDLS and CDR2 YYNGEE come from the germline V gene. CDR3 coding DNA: TGTGCCAGCAGCGTAGAACCCAACACTGAAGCTTTCTTT. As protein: CASSVEPNTEAFF.

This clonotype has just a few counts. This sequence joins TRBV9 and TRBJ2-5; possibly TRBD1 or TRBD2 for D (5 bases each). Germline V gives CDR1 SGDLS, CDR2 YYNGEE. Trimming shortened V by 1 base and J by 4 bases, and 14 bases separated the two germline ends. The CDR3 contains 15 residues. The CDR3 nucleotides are TGTGCCAGCAGCGTAAGCCTGGCGAGGGGAGAGACCCAGTACTTC. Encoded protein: CASSVSLARGETQYF.

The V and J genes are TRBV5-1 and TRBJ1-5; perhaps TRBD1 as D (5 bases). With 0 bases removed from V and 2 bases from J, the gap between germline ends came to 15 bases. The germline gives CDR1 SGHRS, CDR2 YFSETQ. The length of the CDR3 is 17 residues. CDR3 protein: CASSLEPGGGGNQPQHF. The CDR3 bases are TGCGCCAGCAGCTTGGAGCCGGGGGGAGGGGGCAATCAGCCCCAGCATTTT.

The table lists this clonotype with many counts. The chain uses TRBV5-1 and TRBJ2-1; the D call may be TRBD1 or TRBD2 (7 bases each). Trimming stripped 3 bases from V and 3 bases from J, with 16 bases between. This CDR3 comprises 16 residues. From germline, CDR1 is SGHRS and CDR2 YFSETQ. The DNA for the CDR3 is TGCGCCAGCAGCTCTGACTCAGGGGGGGGCTACAATGAGCAGTTCTTC. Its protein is CASSSDSGGGYNEQFF.

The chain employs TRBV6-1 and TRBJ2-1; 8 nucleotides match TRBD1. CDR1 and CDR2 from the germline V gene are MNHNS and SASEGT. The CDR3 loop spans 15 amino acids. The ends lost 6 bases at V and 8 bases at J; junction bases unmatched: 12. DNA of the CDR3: TGTGCCAGCAGGGGGGCGGGACAGGATCATTATGAGCAGTTCTTC. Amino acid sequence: CASRGAGQDHYEQFF.

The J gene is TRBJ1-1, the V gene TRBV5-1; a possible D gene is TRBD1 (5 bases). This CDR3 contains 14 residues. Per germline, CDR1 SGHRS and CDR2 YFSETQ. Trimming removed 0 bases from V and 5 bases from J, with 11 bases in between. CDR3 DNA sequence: TGCGCCAGCAGCTTGGACAGTCGGGGGACTGAAGCTTTCTTT. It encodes CASSLDSRGTEAFF.

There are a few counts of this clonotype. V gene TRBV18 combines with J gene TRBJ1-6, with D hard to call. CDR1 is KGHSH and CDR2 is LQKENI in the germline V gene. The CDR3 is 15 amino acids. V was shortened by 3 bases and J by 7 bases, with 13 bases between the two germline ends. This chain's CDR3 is CASSPASGPNSPLHF. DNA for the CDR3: TGTGCCAGCTCACCGGCCTCGGGTCCAAATTCACCCCTCCACTTT.

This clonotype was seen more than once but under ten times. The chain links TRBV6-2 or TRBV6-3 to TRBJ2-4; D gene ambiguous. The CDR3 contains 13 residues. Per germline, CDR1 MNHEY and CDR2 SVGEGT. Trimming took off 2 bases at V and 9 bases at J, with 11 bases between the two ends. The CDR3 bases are TGTGCCAGCAGTTACGTGTCCGGGCTCATTCAGTACTTC. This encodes CASSYVSGLIQYF.

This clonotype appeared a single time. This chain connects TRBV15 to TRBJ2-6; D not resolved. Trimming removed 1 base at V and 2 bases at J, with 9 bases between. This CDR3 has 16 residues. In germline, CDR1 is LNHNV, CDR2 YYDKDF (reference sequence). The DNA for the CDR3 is TGTGCCACCAGCAGAGTACGGATGGCTGGGGCCAACGTCCTGACTTTC. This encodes CATSRVRMAGANVLTF.